This TCR beta chain was recorded in a study of shared clonotypes between healthy human individuals (dated by TCRdb to the early 2020s). Some background on the complete study: The cohort comprised a couple of women and three men aged 18 to 49 years. Libraries were prepared and TCR repertoires were sequenced by different laboratories using diverse techniques, in order to increase sequencing depth and limit assay-specific biases. To estimate repertoire size and how much clonotype sharing occurs between individuals, the study deeply sequenced the blood TCR repertoires of 4 to 6 healthy adults. Per donor, three plates each were used for CD4 naive and CD4 memory, two for CD8 naive, and one for CD8 memory. Each donor's leukapheresis produced roughly between about 0.9 and 9.5 billion PBMCs.

Using the deep immunoSEQ assay, TCR CDR3 regions were amplified from genomic DNA by multiplex PCR. For each cell subset, the extracted genomic DNA was distributed evenly across all wells of several immunoSEQ 96-well plates, and each plate served as one replicate. For sorted subsets, about 200 ng genomic DNA, equal to about 30,000 T cell genomes, was loaded into each replicate PCR. Purified libraries were quantified with a Qubit 3.0 fluorometer, sized on a Bioanalyzer 2100, and re-quantified with the KAPA Library Quantification kit. Every immunoSEQ 96-well plate was sequenced on a separate single-read 150-cycle Illumina NextSeq 550 flow cell. For the original study's pipeline: The immunoSEQ output contained only junctional sequences without quality scores, so filtering could not match that applied to full-length reads. To assign V/J genes and CDR3, sequences were annotated using PyIR, a Python wrapper for IgBLAST v1.9, with IMGT germline references. Reads were removed for weak V/J assignments (E-value above 1e-6), missing CDR3, stop codons, out-of-frame junctions, or ambiguous translated residues. V3J clonotypes were defined as sequences sharing the same inferred V gene, J gene, and CDR3 amino acid sequence. The percentage overlap between two repertoires was calculated by dividing the number of shared unique clonotypes by the size of the smaller repertoire. RTK rarefaction, the Chao1 estimator, and Recon v2.1 estimates of unobserved clonotypes were used to assess repertoire richness. Generation probabilities were computed with OLGA for all TCRbeta clonotypes obtained by the gDNA method from several donors. The table comes from immuneACCESS by way of TCRdb, which keeps in-frame sequences with V and J called. Part of the clones is missing from these tables; in studies checked, under half for an unresolved V gene and the rest for unknown reasons. The V and J calls and clone size are taken from that table; D and trimming were inferred from the DNA. A total of about 2 million clones appear in this sample, 85% to 95% of them only once. The top ten hold approximately 0.13% of the sample.

Trimming accounts for 6 bases at V and 4 bases at J, while the number of junction bases matched to no gene is 4. CDR1 and CDR2 (SNHLY, FYNNEI) derive from the germline V gene. Taken from cysteine to phenylalanine, the CDR3 has 14 residues. The DNA shown is the 42-base CDR3, in frame from base 1. The donors were healthy, HIV-negative adults who had no recently reported acute infections or vaccinations. Every donor was a Caucasian adult living in Nashville, Tennessee, USA. CD4+ T cells were enriched by magnetic negative selection; naive cells were then positively selected on CD45RA, and the negative fraction formed the memory subset. Blood was collected by leukapheresis, and PBMCs were isolated by Ficoll-Histopaque density gradient centrifugation and then cryopreserved in liquid nitrogen vapor phase. Analytical flow cytometry was used to check the purity and quantity of each magnetically sorted T cell population. Each sorted fraction had its genomic DNA isolated and then quantified by UV absorbance on a Nanodrop 2000c.

What the work shows at the level of the full study, not this receptor alone: Sampling was restricted to blood, and TCR repertoires in tissue are likely to differ from TCR repertoires in blood. Incomplete sequencing was indicated by rarefaction of sorted-subset datasets, despite the large sequencing depth. Naive subsets generally had larger estimated clonotype richness than memory subsets. The genetic and exposure-history diversity represented was limited by the small number of donors. Based on pairwise subsampling, the degree of clonotype sharing among donors was expected to be affected by sequencing depth. Higher generation probabilities were observed for clonotypes shared by all four sorted-subset donors than for non-shared clonotypes. Roughly 5% of naive CD4, 3.5% of naive CD8, roughly 2.4% of memory CD4, and less than 0.45% of memory CD8 clonotypes were shared across four donors.

Remarks on this clone: There is no known antigen for this receptor. Per-base quality was not reported, and no clone a single base away is much larger than it.

Sequenced: naive CD4+ T cells sorted from blood. This specimen's cell subset or site label, per the study, means: CD45RA+ positively selected. In this chain, TRBV2 is recombined with TRBJ2-1; TRBD2 matches 9 bases in the middle. The sequence came from a man aged 18 to 30 in good health. The encoded CDR3 is CASRGLAGYNEQFF. The DNA sequence is as follows: TGTGCCAGCAGGGGCCTAGCGGGGTACAATGAGCAGTTCTTC.